This T cell receptor beta chain was identified in a study of molecular identifiers for immune sequencing clone quantification. Overall study results and limits: Whereas clones above 20 RNA copies held under 1% of naive-cell molecules, they held over 97% of effector molecules.

Between the trimmed V and J ends, which lost 7 bases and 11 bases, there was a span of 22 bases. The CDR3 has 14 residues. Germline CDR1 and CDR2: KGHDR and SFDVKD. Every naive CD8 library was made from between about 20,000 and 1,100,000 sorted cells with 10%, 30% or 50% RNA. The CD8+CD4-CCR7+CD45RA+ phenotype defined the sorted naive CD8 T cells. Methods described previously, with TCR primers listed, were used for bulk TCR libraries. A single record per CDR3 protein comes from TCRdb applying MiXCR to the PCR reads. The table shows under 600,000 distinct CDR3 sequences, with around 23% occurring only once. Worth noting for this clonotype: Its specificity is unknown.

The V gene is TRBV24-1, the J gene TRBJ2-5; weak D call: TRBD1 (6 bases). Sequencing input: naive CD8+ T cells from blood, with Jurkat cell RNA spiked in. Subset here: FACS-sorted CD8+CD4-CCR7+CD45RA+ naive T cells. The sequence was obtained from a human donor in good health. Some libraries in this study had Jurkat cell RNA spiked in. The CDR3 DNA reads as TGTGCCACCAGCCCTCGGACAGCCTACAATGAGCAGTACTTC. Translated: CATSPRTAYNEQYF.